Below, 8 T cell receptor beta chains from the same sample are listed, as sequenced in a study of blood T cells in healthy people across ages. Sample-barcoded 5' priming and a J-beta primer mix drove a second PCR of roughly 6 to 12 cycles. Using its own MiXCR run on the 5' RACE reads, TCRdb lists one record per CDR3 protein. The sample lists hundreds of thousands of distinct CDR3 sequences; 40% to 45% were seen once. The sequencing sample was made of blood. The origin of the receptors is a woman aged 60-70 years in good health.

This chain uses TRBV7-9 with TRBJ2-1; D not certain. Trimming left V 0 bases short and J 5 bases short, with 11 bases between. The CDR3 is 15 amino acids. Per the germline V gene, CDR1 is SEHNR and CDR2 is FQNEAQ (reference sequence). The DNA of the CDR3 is TGTGCCAGCAGCTTAGCGGAAGTGGAGAACAATGAGCAGTTCTTC. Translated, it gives CASSLAEVENNEQFF. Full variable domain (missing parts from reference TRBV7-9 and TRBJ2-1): DTGVSQNPRHKITKRGQNVTFRCDPISEHNRLYWYRQTLGQGPEFLTYFQNEAQLEKSRLLSDRFSAERPKGSFSTLEIQRTEQGDSAMYLCASSLAEVENNEQFFGPGTRLTVL.

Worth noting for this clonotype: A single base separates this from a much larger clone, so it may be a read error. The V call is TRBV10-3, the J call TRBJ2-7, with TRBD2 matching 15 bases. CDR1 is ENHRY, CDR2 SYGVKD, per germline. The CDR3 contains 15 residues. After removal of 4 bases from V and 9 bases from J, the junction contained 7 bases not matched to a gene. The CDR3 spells CAISGTSGGEGGQYF. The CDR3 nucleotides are TGTGCCATCAGTGGGACTAGCGGGGGGGAAGGCGGGCAGTACTTC.

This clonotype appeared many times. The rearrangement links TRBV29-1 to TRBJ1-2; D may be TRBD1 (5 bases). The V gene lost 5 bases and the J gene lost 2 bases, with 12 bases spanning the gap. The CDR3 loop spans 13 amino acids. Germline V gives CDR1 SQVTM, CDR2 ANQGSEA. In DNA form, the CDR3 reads TGCAGCGTTCTTCGACAGTTCAACTATGGCTACACCTTC. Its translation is CSVLRQFNYGYTF.

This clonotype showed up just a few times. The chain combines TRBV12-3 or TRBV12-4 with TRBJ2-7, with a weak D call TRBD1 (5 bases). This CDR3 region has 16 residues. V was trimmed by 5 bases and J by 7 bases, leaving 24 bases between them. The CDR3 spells CASSLRIPDKYNEQYF. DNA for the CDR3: TGTGCCAGCAGTCTCCGCATCCCGGACAAGTATAATGAGCAGTACTTC.

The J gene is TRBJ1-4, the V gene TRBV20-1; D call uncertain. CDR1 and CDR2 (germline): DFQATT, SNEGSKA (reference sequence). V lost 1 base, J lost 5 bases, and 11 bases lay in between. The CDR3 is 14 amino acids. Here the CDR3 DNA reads TGCAGTGCTAGAGGTCGCCGGGGAAATGAAAAACTGTTTTTT. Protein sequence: CSARGRRGNEKLFF.

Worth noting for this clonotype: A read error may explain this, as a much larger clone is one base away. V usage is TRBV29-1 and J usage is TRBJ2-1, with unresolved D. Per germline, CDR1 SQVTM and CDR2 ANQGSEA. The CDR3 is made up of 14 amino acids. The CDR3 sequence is CSLDSRGRYNEQFF. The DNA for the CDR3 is TGCAGCCTTGATTCTCGCGGACGCTACAATGAGCAGTTCTTC.

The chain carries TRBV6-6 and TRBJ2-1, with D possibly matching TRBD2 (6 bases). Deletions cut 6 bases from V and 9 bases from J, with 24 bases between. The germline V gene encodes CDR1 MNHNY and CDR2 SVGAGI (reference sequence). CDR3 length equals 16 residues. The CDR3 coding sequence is TGTGCCAGCAGATATTCGACTAGGACCGCCGGGGTTGAGCAGTTCTTC. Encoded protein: CASRYSTRTAGVEQFF.

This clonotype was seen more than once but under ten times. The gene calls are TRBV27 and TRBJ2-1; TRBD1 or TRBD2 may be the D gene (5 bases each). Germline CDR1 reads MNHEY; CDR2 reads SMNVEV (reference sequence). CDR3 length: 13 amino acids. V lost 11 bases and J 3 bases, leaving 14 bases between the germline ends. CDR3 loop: CASGRNNYNEQFF. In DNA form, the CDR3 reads TGTGCCTCGGGGCGGAATAACTACAATGAGCAGTTCTTC.